A single sample gave rise to the 2 T cell receptor beta chains below, sequenced in a study of blood T cells in healthy people across ages. With a J-beta primer mix and a sample-barcoded 5' primer, a second PCR ran 7 to 11 cycles. MiXCR was run by TCRdb on the 5' RACE reads, yielding one entry per CDR3 protein. The sample has 750,000 or so distinct CDR3 sequences; roughly 25% are singletons. These data also featured in a second study, about T cells of mothers and their children.

Sequenced material: blood. These TCRs come from a boy younger than 18 in good health.

This clonotype was picked up a small number of times. V and J are TRBV9 and TRBJ1-3, with D unclear. The CDR3 length is 12 residues. CDR1 and CDR2 (germline): SGDLS, YYNGEE. The germline V and J ends were trimmed by 8 bases and 3 bases, with 9 bases remaining between them. The CDR3 DNA reads TGTGCCAGTAGCTCAATTGGAAACACCATATATTTT. Translation gives CASSSIGNTIYF.

Here the CDR3 reads CASSQDQAGAYNEQFF. DNA for the CDR3: TGCGCCAGCAGCCAAGATCAGGCGGGGGCCTACAATGAGCAGTTCTTC. The V and J genes are TRBV5-1 and TRBJ2-1, with 7 nucleotides matching TRBD2. Germline V CDR1 and CDR2: SGHRS, YFSETQ. J gave up 2 bases and V 4 bases, and 9 bases lay outside the gene matches. The CDR3 runs to 16 residues.